This TCR beta chain was retrieved from a study of T-cell memory formation after mild COVID-19. Notes on the study in general: Pre-infection memory held some responding clones, suggesting pre-existing cross-reactive T cells responded.

V trimming: 5 bases; J trimming: 7 bases; junction bases outside the gene matches: 10. The germline CDR1 and CDR2 sequences are SGHTA and FQGNSA. This CDR3 contains 16 residues. A single record per CDR3 protein comes from TCRdb applying MiXCR to the 5' RACE reads. The sample carries 300,000 to 400,000 distinct CDR3 sequences, about an eighth recorded once. As to this clonotype: No antigen is known for it.

The TCR sequence derives from a man younger than 30 who had mild COVID-19 (a few samples of this study predate the infection). Cell type and time point are not known. Sequencing was done on a sample of PBMCs or a T cell subset sorted from them (not recorded which). The chain combines TRBV7-2 with TRBJ2-1, with TRBD2 matching over 11 bases. The CDR3 is CASSQPPGLAANEQFF. In nucleotides, the CDR3 is TGTGCCAGCAGCCAACCTCCGGGACTAGCGGCGAATGAGCAGTTCTTC.